The sample holds many counts of the clone carrying this TCR beta chain. The source of the sample is a study of human T cells and chemical hapten exposure. TCRdb reprocessed the RACE reads with MiXCR, giving one entry per CDR3 protein. The sample has some 53,000 distinct CDR3 sequences; approximately 10% are singletons. Germline V gives CDR1 MNHNS, CDR2 SASEGT. V was shortened by 5 bases and J by 4 bases, with 14 bases between the two germline ends. The CDR3 runs to 14 residues. The time point is: patch test 1, 2 weeks after DPC sensitization. Treatment given: therapeutic diphenylcyclopropenone sensitization with weekly scalp DPC. Sequencing started from total RNA isolated from unfractionated whole blood.

The receptor comes from a woman between 40 and 55 years old with alopecia areata. Some clones in this sample may be carry-over from other donors' samples. Source: whole blood, taken in connection with sensitization to the hapten diphenylcyclopropenone (DPC). The rearrangement links TRBV6-1 to TRBJ1-1, with D possibly matching TRBD1 (6 bases). CDR3 DNA: TGTGCCAGCAGTATTACAGGGCTCGGCACTGAAGCTTTCTTT. Its translation: CASSITGLGTEAFF.